This TCR beta chain was retrieved from a study of spatial heterogeneity in lung cancer. Whole-study findings and limits: Intratumoral expanded alpha and beta TCR counts were found to track tumor mutation counts.

Remarks on this clonotype: Its antigen is as yet unknown. This may be a read error: a much more frequent sequence differs by one nucleotide. This beta chain is a stray sequence in a library constructed for alpha chains; its clone size is not meaningful.

Noted time point: sample taken at primary tumor resection. One entry per CDR3 protein results from TCRdb running MiXCR on the 5' RACE reads. This sample has 13,000 or so distinct CDR3 sequences, with approximately 5.5% found just once. Material: lung tumor tissue, obtained at surgery. This sequence originates from a male donor with early-stage non-small cell lung cancer.

The CDR3 region is CASCSPGFYEQYF. CDR3 DNA: TGTGCCAGCTGCTCCCCAGGATTCTACGAGCAGTACTTC. This chain uses TRBV5-5 with TRBJ2-7; D gene unclear. The CDR3 is 13 amino acids. The germline V gene encodes CDR1 SGHKS and CDR2 YYEKEE (reference sequence). V lost 7 bases to trimming and J lost 3 bases, with 14 bases between them.